This entry describes one TCR beta chain. Its antigen is as yet unknown. This sample was taken from a study of cytomegalovirus exposure and HLA in healthy donors. Study overall: Early released data had tens of millions of unique TCRs, all coming from HLA-typed donors.

CDR3 length: 18 amino acids. Trimming cost V 7 bases and J 3 bases; bases outside gene matches: 17. Germline values: CDR1 LNHDA, CDR2 SQIVND (reference sequence). Whole-study results and caveats: Reports indicated that the classifier achieved high specificity and sensitivity in diagnosing cytomegalovirus status. DRB1 showed the most TCR associations and HLA-C the fewest in a later analysis, as rates varied by HLA locus.

This PCR relied on a set of 60 Vbeta primers and 13 Jbeta primers. The protocol was immunoSEQ multiplex PCR, while the TCRdb copy is restricted to in-frame clones and leaves out a portion. This sample has about 220,000 clones, with about 77% found just once. The chain joins TRBV19 to TRBJ2-3; 9 bases map to TRBD2. This sequence originates from a woman aged 25 to 39 in good health and CMV-seronegative. The sequenced sample was PBMCs. The CDR3, as DNA: TGTGCCAGTACGGGGATAGCGGGAGATATGGGATTGACAGATACGCAGTATTTT. Its protein product is CASTGIAGDMGLTDTQYF.